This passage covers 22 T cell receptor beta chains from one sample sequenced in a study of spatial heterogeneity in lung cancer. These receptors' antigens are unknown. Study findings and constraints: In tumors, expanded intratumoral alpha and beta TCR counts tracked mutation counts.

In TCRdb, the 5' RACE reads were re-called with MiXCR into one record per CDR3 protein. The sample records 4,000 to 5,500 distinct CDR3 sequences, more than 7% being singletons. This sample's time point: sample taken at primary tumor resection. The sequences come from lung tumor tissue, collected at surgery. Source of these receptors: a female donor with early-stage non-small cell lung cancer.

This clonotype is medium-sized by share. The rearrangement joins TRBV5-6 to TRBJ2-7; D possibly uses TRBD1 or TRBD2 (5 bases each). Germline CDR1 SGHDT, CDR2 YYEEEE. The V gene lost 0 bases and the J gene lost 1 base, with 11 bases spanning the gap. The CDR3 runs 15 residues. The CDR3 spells CASSLAGLISYEQYF. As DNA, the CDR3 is TGTGCCAGCAGCTTGGCGGGGCTTATTTCCTACGAGCAGTACTTC.

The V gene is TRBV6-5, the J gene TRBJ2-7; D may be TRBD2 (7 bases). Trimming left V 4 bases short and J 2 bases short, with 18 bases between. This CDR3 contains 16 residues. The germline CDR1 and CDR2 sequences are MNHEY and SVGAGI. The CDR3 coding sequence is TGTGCCAGCAGTTCGACTTGGGGGGGGCGGCCCTACGAGCAGTACTTC. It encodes CASSSTWGGRPYEQYF.

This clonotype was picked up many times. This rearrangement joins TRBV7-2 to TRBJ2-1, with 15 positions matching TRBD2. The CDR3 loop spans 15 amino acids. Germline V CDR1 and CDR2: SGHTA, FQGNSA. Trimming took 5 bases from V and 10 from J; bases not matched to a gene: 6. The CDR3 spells CASSPGLAGGGEQFF. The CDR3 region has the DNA TGTGCCAGCAGCCCGGGACTAGCGGGGGGCGGAGAGCAGTTCTTC. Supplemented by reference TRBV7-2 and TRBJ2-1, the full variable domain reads GAGVSQSPSNKVTEKGKDVELRCDPISGHTALYWYRQSLGQGLEFLIYFQGNSAPDKSGLPSDRFSAERTGGSVSTLTIQRTQQEDSAVYLCASSPGLAGGGEQFFGPGTRLTVL.

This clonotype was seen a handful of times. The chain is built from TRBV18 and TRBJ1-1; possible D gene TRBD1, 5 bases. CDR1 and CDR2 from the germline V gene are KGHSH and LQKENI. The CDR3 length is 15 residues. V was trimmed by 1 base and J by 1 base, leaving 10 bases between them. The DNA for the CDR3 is TGTGCCAGCTCACCACTAAGGGGTTCGAACACTGAAGCTTTCTTT. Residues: CASSPLRGSNTEAFF.

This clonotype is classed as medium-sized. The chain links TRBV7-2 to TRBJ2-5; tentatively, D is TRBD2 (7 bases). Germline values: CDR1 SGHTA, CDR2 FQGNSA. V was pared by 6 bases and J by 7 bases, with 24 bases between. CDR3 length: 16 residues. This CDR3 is CASSLAGATRSGTQYF. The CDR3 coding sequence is TGTGCCAGCAGTCTCGCGGGGGCCACAAGGTCAGGGACCCAGTACTTC. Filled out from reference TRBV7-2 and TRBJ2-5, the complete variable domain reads GAGVSQSPSNKVTEKGKDVELRCDPISGHTALYWYRQSLGQGLEFLIYFQGNSAPDKSGLPSDRFSAERTGGSVSTLTIQRTQQEDSAVYLCASSLAGATRSGTQYFGPGTRLLVL.

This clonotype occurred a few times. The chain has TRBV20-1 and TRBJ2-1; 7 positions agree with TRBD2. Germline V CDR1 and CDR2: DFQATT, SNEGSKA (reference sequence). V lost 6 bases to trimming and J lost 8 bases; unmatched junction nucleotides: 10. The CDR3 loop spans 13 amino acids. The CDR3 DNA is TGCAGTGCACTTAGGGACTACATCGATGAGCAGTTCTTC. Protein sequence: CSALRDYIDEQFF.

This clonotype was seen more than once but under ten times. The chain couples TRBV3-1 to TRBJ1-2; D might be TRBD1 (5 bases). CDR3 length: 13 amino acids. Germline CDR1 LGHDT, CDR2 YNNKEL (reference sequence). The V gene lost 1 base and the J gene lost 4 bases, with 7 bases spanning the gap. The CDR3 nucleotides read TGTGCCAGCAGCCAAGGAGGGACCTATGGCTACACCTTC. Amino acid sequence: CASSQGGTYGYTF.

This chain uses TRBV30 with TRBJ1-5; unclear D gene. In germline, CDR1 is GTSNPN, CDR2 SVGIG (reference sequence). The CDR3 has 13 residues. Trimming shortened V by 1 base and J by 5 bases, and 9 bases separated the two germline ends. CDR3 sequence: CAWSAAKDQPQHF. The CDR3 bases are TGTGCCTGGAGTGCGGCGAAGGATCAGCCCCAGCATTTT. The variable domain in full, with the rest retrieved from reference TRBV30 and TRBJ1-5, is SQTIHQWPATLVQPVGSPLSLECTVEGTSNPNLYWYRQAAGRGLQLLFYSVGIGQISSEVPQNLSASRPQDRQFILSSKKLLLSDSGFYLCAWSAAKDQPQHFGDGTRLSIL.

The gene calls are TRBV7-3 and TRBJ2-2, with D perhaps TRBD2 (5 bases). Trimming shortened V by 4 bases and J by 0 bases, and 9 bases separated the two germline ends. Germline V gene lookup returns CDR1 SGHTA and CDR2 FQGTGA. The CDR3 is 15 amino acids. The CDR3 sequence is CASSSGLSNTGELFF. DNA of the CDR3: TGTGCCAGCAGCTCAGGACTCTCGAACACCGGGGAGCTGTTTTTT.

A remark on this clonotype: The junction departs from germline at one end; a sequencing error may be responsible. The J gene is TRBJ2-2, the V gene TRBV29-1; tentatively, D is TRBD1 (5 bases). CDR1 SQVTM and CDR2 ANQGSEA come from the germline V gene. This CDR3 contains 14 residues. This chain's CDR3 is CSVEDSQRSGELFF. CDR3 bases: TGCAGCGTGGAAGACAGTCAGAGATCCGGGGAGCTGTTTTTT.

The CDR3 nucleotides read TGTGCCAGTAGGGGACTAGATCTCTACGAGCAGTACTTC. It encodes CASRGLDLYEQYF. The chain employs TRBV6-1 and TRBJ2-7; TRBD2 matches at 8 bases. Germline V lookup: CDR1 MNHNS, CDR2 SASEGT. This CDR3 has 13 amino acids. V gave up 9 bases and J gave up 3 bases; unmatched junction bases: 7.

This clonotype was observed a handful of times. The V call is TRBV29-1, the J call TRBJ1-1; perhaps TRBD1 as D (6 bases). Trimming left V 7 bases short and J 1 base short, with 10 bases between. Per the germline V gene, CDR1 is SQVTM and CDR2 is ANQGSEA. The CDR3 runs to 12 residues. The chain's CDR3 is CSGGTQNTEAFF. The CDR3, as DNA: TGCAGCGGTGGGACACAGAACACTGAAGCTTTCTTT.

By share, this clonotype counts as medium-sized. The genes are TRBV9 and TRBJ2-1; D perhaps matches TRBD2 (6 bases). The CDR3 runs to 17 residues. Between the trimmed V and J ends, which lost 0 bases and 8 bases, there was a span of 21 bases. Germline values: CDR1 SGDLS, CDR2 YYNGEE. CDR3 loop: CASSVGRWRGRADEQFF. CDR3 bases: TGTGCCAGCAGCGTAGGGCGTTGGAGGGGCCGGGCGGATGAGCAGTTCTTC.

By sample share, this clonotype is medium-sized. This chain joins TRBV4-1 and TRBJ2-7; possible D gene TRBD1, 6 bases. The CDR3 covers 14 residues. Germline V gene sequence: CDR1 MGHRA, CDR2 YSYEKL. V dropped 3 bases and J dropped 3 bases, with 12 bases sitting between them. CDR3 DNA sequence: TGCGCCAGCAGCCAGGAACAGGACAGCTACGAGCAGTACTTC. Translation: CASSQEQDSYEQYF.

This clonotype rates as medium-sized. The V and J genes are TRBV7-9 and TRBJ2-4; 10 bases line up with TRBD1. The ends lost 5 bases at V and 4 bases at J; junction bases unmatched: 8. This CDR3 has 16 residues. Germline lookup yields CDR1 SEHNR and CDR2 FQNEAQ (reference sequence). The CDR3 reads CASSPTRDRGKNIQYF. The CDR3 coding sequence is TGTGCCAGCAGCCCGACCAGGGACAGGGGTAAAAACATTCAGTACTTC.

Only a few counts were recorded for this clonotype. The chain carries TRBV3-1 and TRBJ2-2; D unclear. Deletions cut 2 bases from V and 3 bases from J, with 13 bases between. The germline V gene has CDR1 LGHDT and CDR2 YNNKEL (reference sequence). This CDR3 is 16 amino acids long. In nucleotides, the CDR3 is TGTGCCAGCAGCCAAAGAAGGGTTGATGACACCGGGGAGCTGTTTTTT. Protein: CASSQRRVDDTGELFF.

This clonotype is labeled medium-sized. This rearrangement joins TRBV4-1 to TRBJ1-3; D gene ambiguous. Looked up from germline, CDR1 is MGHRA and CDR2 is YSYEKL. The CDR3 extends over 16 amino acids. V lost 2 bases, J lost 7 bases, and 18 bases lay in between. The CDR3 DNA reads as TGCGCCAGCAGCCAACCACGACGAACCGAGGATAACACCATATATTTT. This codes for CASSQPRRTEDNTIYF.

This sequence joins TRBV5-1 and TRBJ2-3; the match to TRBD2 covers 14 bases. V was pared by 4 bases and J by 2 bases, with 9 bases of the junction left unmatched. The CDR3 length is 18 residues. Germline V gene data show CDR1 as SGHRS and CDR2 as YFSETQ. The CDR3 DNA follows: TGCGCCAGCAGCCCCGGACTAGCGGGGGGTTCTTACACAGATACGCAGTATTTT. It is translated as CASSPGLAGGSYTDTQYF.

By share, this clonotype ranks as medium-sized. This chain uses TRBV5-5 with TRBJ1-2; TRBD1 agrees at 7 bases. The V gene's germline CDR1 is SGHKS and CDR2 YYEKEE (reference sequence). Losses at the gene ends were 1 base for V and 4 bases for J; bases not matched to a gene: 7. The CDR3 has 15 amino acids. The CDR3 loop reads CASSLRQGGTYGYTF. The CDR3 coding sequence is TGTGCCAGCAGCTTGAGGCAGGGGGGAACCTATGGCTACACCTTC.

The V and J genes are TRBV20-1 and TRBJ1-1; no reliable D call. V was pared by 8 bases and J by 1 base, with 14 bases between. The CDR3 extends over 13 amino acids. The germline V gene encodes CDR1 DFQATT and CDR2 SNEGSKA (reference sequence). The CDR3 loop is CSPQPGENTEAFF. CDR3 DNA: TGCAGTCCTCAACCCGGTGAGAACACTGAAGCTTTCTTT.

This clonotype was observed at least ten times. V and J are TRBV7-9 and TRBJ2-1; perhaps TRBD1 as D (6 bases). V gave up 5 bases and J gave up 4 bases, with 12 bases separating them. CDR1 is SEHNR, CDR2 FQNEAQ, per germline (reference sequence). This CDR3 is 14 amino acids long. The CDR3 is CASSQGTNYNEQFF. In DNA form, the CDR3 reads TGTGCCAGCAGCCAGGGGACAAATTACAATGAGCAGTTCTTC.

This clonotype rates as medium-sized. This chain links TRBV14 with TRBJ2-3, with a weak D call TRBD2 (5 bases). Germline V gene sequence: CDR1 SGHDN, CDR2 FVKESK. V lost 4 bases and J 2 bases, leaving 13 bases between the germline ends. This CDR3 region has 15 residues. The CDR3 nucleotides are TGTGCCAGCAGCCGAGGGATGAGAGACACAGATACGCAGTATTTT. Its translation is CASSRGMRDTDTQYF. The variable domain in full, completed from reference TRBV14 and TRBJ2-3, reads EAGVTQFPSHSVIEKGQTVTLRCDPISGHDNLYWYRRVMGKEIKFLLHFVKESKQDESGMPNNRFLAERTGGTYSTLKVQPAELEDSGVYFCASSRGMRDTDTQYFGPGTRLTVL.